These 2 T cell receptor beta chains share one sample of origin, sequenced in a study of blood T cell repertoires in COVID-19. Produced via immunoSEQ multiplex PCR; TCRdb's table is partial and in-frame only. The data hold 230,000 or so clones, with 65% to 85% observed a single time. The sample consisted of peripheral blood. These receptors came from a man aged 35-49 years with active or convalescent COVID-19.

This clone occurred once. The chain employs TRBV7-9 and TRBJ2-1, with a tentative D call TRBD2 (6 bases). Germline CDR1 and CDR2: SEHNR and FQNEAQ (reference sequence). V gave up 0 bases and J gave up 7 bases, with 10 bases separating them. The CDR3 has 14 residues. The chain's CDR3 is CASSLAAGLNEQFF. CDR3 DNA sequence: TGTGCCAGCAGCTTAGCCGCGGGGCTGAATGAGCAGTTCTTC.

The chain couples TRBV28 to TRBJ2-7, with 7 bases that match TRBD2. From germline, CDR1 is MDHEN and CDR2 SYDVKM. There are 16 residues in the CDR3. Trimming removed 8 bases from V and 7 bases from J; junction bases left unmatched: 20. The CDR3 reads CASLNQLAGAHREQYF. The CDR3 bases are TGTGCCAGCTTAAACCAGCTGGCGGGAGCCCACCGAGAGCAGTACTTC.